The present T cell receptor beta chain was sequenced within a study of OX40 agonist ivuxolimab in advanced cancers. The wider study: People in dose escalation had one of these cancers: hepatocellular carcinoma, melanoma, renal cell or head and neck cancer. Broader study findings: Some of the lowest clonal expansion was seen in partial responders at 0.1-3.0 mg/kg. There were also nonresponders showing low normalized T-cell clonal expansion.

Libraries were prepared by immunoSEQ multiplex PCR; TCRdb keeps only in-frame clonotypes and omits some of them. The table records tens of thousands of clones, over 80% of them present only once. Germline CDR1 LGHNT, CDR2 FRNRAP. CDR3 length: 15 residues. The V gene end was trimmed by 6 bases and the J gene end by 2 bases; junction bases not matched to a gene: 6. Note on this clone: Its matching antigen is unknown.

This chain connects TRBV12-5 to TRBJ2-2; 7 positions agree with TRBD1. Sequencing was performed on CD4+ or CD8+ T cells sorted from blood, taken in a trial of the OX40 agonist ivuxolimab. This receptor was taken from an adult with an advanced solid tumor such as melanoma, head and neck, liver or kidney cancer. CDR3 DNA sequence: TGTGCTAGTGGCCAGGGGGAAATCAACACCGGGGAGCTGTTTTTT. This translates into CASGQGEINTGELFF.